These 29 T cell receptor beta chains originate from one sample sequenced in a study of identical twins' blood T cells. TCRdb reanalysed the 5' RACE reads using MiXCR and keeps one entry per CDR3 protein. Of 350,000 to 400,000 distinct CDR3 sequences listed, over 25% were seen once; the top ten hold 5.5% to 7%. Sequencing used PBMCs. These receptors originate from a woman between 18 and 50 years old in good health.

In this sample, this clonotype turned up a few times. The chain recombines TRBV20-1 with TRBJ2-7; 9 bases fit TRBD1. The J segment lost 5 bases and the V segment lost 1 base, leaving 3 bases of the junction unmatched. The CDR3 covers 13 residues. Germline CDR1 is DFQATT and CDR2 is SNEGSKA (reference sequence). The CDR3 DNA follows: TGCAGTGCTAGAGTGACAGGGGGGAACGAGCAGTACTTC. It yields the protein CSARVTGGNEQYF.

The chain links TRBV20-1 to TRBJ1-2; D possibly corresponds to TRBD1 (5 bases). V lost 5 bases and J lost 5, with 21 bases in between. CDR1 is DFQATT, CDR2 SNEGSKA, per germline (reference sequence). The CDR3 has 15 residues. The CDR3 nucleotides are TGCAGTGCTGCTCCTCCCGACAGTACTTCTTATGGCTACACCTTC. The encoded protein is CSAAPPDSTSYGYTF.

This chain connects TRBV20-1 to TRBJ2-1; TRBD2 matches at 7 bases. CDR1 and CDR2 from the germline V gene are DFQATT and SNEGSKA (reference sequence). The J segment lost 3 bases and the V segment lost 1 base, leaving 3 bases of the junction unmatched. The CDR3 is 14 amino acids. The CDR3 nucleotides are TGCAGTGCTAGAGGTACTAGCGACTACAATGAGCAGTTCTTC. It translates to CSARGTSDYNEQFF.

This clonotype turned up a few times. The chain combines TRBV4-3 with TRBJ2-7; D is unresolved. Germline CDR1 reads LGHNA; CDR2 reads YSLEER. The CDR3 has 14 amino acids. The V and J ends lost 0 bases and 4 bases respectively, with 10 bases between them. The CDR3 sequence is CASSQDLGTYEQYF. DNA for the CDR3: TGCGCCAGCAGCCAAGATCTAGGAACTTACGAGCAGTACTTC.

The genes are TRBV2 and TRBJ2-3, with 11 bases matching TRBD2. The CDR3 length is 15 residues. Germline V gene lookup returns CDR1 SNHLY and CDR2 FYNNEI. J lost 5 bases, V lost 6 bases, and 7 bases had no gene match. The CDR3 region has the DNA TGTGCCAGCAGACAAACTAGCGGGAGTGGAGATACGCAGTATTTT. This translates into CASRQTSGSGDTQYF.

This clonotype was observed a few times. V is TRBV6-6 and J is TRBJ1-1; D not certain. This CDR3 comprises 14 residues. Trimming took off 7 bases at V and 4 bases at J, with 16 bases between the two ends. The germline gives CDR1 MNHNY, CDR2 SVGAGI (reference sequence). This CDR3 is CASTSAASLTEAFF. DNA for the CDR3: TGTGCCAGCACCTCCGCGGCCTCGCTCACTGAAGCTTTCTTT.

This clonotype has a handful of counts. The CDR3 region has the DNA TGCAGCTTTCGGCCGAGGGGAACTGAAGCTTTCTTT. Amino acids: CSFRPRGTEAFF. The chain is built from TRBV29-1 and TRBJ1-1; a possible D gene is TRBD1 (5 bases). Trimming took off 8 bases at V and 5 bases at J, with 15 bases between the two ends. From germline, CDR1 is SQVTM and CDR2 ANQGSEA. This CDR3 has 12 residues.

The V call is TRBV2, the J call TRBJ2-2; D gene unclear. The germline V gene has CDR1 SNHLY and CDR2 FYNNEI. V was cut by 4 bases and J by 1 base, with 4 bases left in between. The CDR3 runs to 13 residues. The CDR3 bases are TGTGCCAGCAGTGTCAAGAACACCGGGGAGCTGTTTTTT. Translation: CASSVKNTGELFF.

The chain joins TRBV3-1 to TRBJ2-2; TRBD2 matches 7 bases. Trimming took 4 bases from V and 4 from J; bases not matched to a gene: 9. Germline V gene sequence: CDR1 LGHDT, CDR2 YNNKEL (reference sequence). The CDR3 totals 16 residues. The CDR3 DNA reads as TGTGCCAGCAGCCCGCTACTAGCGACCGGCACCGGGGAGCTGTTTTTT. Translated: CASSPLLATGTGELFF.

The V and J genes are TRBV15 and TRBJ1-2; TRBD1 matches 7 bases. CDR3 length: 14 residues. CDR1 is LNHNV and CDR2 is YYDKDF in the germline V gene (reference sequence). Trimming cost V 1 base and J 9 bases; bases outside gene matches: 8. For the CDR3, the DNA is TGTGCCACCAGCAGAGGGGGGACAGAGTATCGCTACACCTTC. It is translated as CATSRGGTEYRYTF.

A few counts support this clonotype. The chain combines TRBV20-1 with TRBJ1-2; no reliable D call. In germline, CDR1 is DFQATT, CDR2 SNEGSKA (reference sequence). The V end lost 6 bases, the J end lost 7 bases, and 12 bases lay between the germline ends. This CDR3 spans 11 amino acids. CDR3 protein: CSARRSSGYTF. The CDR3 DNA sequence: TGCAGTGCAAGAAGGTCATCTGGCTACACCTTC.

This clonotype was observed a few times. CDR3 in amino acids: CSATETGETQYF. Written as DNA, the CDR3 is TGCAGTGCTACAGAGACCGGGGAGACCCAGTACTTC. The chain recombines TRBV20-1 with TRBJ2-5, with D uncertain. Trimming took off 4 bases at V and 5 bases at J, with 11 bases between the two ends. CDR1 is DFQATT and CDR2 is SNEGSKA in the germline V gene (reference sequence). The CDR3 extends over 12 amino acids.

This clonotype was counted many times. V and J are TRBV29-1 and TRBJ2-7; D call uncertain. Trimming took off 3 bases at V and 6 bases at J, with 12 bases between the two ends. CDR1 SQVTM and CDR2 ANQGSEA come from the germline V gene. The length of the CDR3 is 12 residues. Here the CDR3 reads CSVEVGLVEQYF. The CDR3 DNA is TGCAGCGTTGAGGTGGGATTGGTCGAGCAGTACTTC.

The rearrangement joins TRBV11-2 to TRBJ2-1; TRBD2 might be the D (6 bases). Germline loops: CDR1 SGHAT, CDR2 FQNNGV. The CDR3 has 18 residues. V lost 2 bases and J lost 8, with 25 bases in between. In nucleotides, the CDR3 is TGTGCCAGCAGCTTACGCCGAAGGGGCTACCTCGGGGGTCATGAGCAGTTCTTC. Amino acids: CASSLRRRGYLGGHEQFF.

J is TRBJ2-3 and V is TRBV20-1; TRBD1 is a possible D gene (6 bases). With 0 bases removed from V and 6 bases from J, the gap between germline ends came to 13 bases. Germline-derived CDR1 and CDR2 are DFQATT and SNEGSKA (reference sequence). The CDR3 has 14 residues. Here the CDR3 reads CSARDRSRGDTQYF. Written as DNA, the CDR3 is TGCAGTGCTAGAGATCGAAGTAGGGGGGATACGCAGTATTTT.

V gene TRBV21-1 combines with J gene TRBJ1-1; the table's D call of TRBD1 was not tested on the DNA. TRBV21-1 is a pseudogene. CDR3 length equals 16 residues. This CDR3 reads CASSNFTGGANTEAFF. In DNA, the CDR3 is TGTGCCAGCAGCAATTTTACAGGGGGCGCGAACACTGAAGCTTTCTTT.

The gene calls are TRBV20-1 and TRBJ2-3, with 8 bases fitting TRBD2. The CDR3 runs to 15 residues. V lost 5 bases, J lost 4 bases, and 11 bases stayed unmatched. Per germline, CDR1 DFQATT and CDR2 SNEGSKA (reference sequence). CDR3 bases: TGCAGTGCTGACGGGAGCGGGAGCTTCTCAGATACGCAGTATTTT. This sequence encodes CSADGSGSFSDTQYF.

As to this clonotype: A read error may account for a junction end that differs from germline. CDR3: CTSSLDSYGGEKLFF. Here the CDR3 DNA reads TGTACCAGCAGCTTAGATTCATACGGCGGAGAAAAACTGTTTTTT. The chain employs TRBV11-3 and TRBJ1-4; D gene unclear. In germline, CDR1 is SGHNT, CDR2 YENEEA. This CDR3 has 15 residues.

This sequence joins TRBV5-1 and TRBJ1-1; 8 positions agree with TRBD1. The CDR3 is 12 amino acids. Trimming removed 2 bases from V and 12 bases from J; junction bases left unmatched: 6. Germline CDR1 SGHRS, CDR2 YFSETQ. The CDR3, as DNA: TGCGCCAGCAGCTTCGGACAGGGAGGGTCTTTCTTT. Encoded protein: CASSFGQGGSFF.

This clonotype was seen a few times. The chain recombines TRBV5-1 with TRBJ1-4, with no clear D. The ends were cut back, 4 bases at V and 0 bases at J, with 13 bases in the middle. Germline V CDR1 and CDR2: SGHRS, YFSETQ. The CDR3 loop spans 16 amino acids. CDR3 residues: CASSRERLTTNEKLFF. The CDR3 DNA is TGCGCCAGCAGCCGCGAGCGGTTGACAACTAATGAAAAACTGTTTTTT.

J is TRBJ1-1 and V is TRBV5-1; 7 nucleotides align to TRBD1. This CDR3 is 16 amino acids long. The V and J ends lost 1 base and 3 bases, in that order; junction bases with no gene match: 9. CDR1 is SGHRS and CDR2 is YFSETQ in the germline V gene. The CDR3 DNA is TGCGCCAGCAGCTTGTCGCTGACAGGGATGGACACTGAAGCTTTCTTT. It translates to CASSLSLTGMDTEAFF.

Many counts were recorded for this clonotype. The J gene is TRBJ1-1, the V gene TRBV29-1; 10 bases line up with TRBD1. With V trimmed by 7 bases and J by 0 bases, 8 bases remained unmatched. CDR3 length: 15 amino acids. Germline V gene lookup returns CDR1 SQVTM and CDR2 ANQGSEA. The CDR3 DNA reads TGCAGCGCGGGACAGGGGATGAGCATGAACACTGAAGCTTTCTTT. Translated, it gives CSAGQGMSMNTEAFF.

V gene TRBV12-3 or TRBV12-4 combines with J gene TRBJ1-2, with unresolved D. Trimming removed 4 bases from V and 8 bases from J, with 17 bases in between. The CDR3 contains 14 residues. CDR3 bases: TGTGCCAGCAGTTCCCTCGCCCGAGCGGGGGGCTACACCTTC. Encoded protein: CASSSLARAGGYTF.

The J gene is TRBJ2-1, the V gene TRBV27; D unresolved. V was trimmed by 1 base and J by 4 bases, leaving 11 bases between them. This CDR3 has 15 residues. In germline, CDR1 is MNHEY, CDR2 SMNVEV (reference sequence). CDR3 loop: CASSLWVGQYNEQFF. Written as DNA, the CDR3 is TGTGCCAGCAGTTTATGGGTAGGCCAATACAATGAGCAGTTCTTC.

As for this clonotype: Given a much more abundant clone one base away, this may be a read error. The chain couples TRBV6-1 to TRBJ1-5; D is undetermined. V lost 6 bases to trimming and J lost 6 bases, with 18 bases between them. Germline V gene lookup returns CDR1 MNHNS and CDR2 SASEGT. The length of the CDR3 is 15 residues. CDR3 sequence (DNA): TGTGCCAGCAGCCCAGAGGACGGTGGGGTTCAGCCCCAGCATTTT. Translation: CASSPEDGGVQPQHF.

The rearrangement joins TRBV6-1 to TRBJ2-2, with a possible D match to TRBD1 (6 bases). Germline V gene sequence: CDR1 MNHNS, CDR2 SASEGT. V was pared by 4 bases and J by 6 bases, with 12 bases between. CDR3 size: 14 residues. CDR3 in amino acids: CASSGVGAAGELFF. The CDR3 region has the DNA TGTGCCAGCAGTGGGGTGGGGGCCGCCGGGGAGCTGTTTTTT.

The J gene is TRBJ2-1, the V gene TRBV4-1; the D gene is possibly TRBD2 (6 bases). Germline loops: CDR1 MGHRA, CDR2 YSYEKL. V gave up 0 bases and J gave up 8 bases, with 14 bases separating them. The CDR3 is made up of 15 amino acids. The CDR3 sequence is CASSQERSRGHEQFF. The CDR3 DNA sequence: TGCGCCAGCAGCCAAGAACGGTCGCGGGGACATGAGCAGTTCTTC.

This clonotype was seen only a few times. The rearrangement links TRBV6-5 to TRBJ2-2; D call uncertain. In germline, CDR1 is MNHEY, CDR2 SVGAGI. With 2 bases removed from V and 9 bases from J, the gap between germline ends came to 10 bases. The CDR3 is 13 residues long. CDR3 coding DNA: TGTGCCAGCAGTTACCAACCGAGGTGGGAGCTGTTTTTT. As protein: CASSYQPRWELFF.

This clonotype was observed many times. The rearrangement links TRBV9 to TRBJ1-1, with D uncertain. Germline V gene lookup returns CDR1 SGDLS and CDR2 YYNGEE. Trimming removed 0 bases at V and 5 bases at J, with 8 bases between. The CDR3 runs 13 residues. Here the CDR3 reads CASSVELRTEAFF. CDR3 bases: TGTGCCAGCAGCGTAGAGCTGAGAACTGAAGCTTTCTTT.